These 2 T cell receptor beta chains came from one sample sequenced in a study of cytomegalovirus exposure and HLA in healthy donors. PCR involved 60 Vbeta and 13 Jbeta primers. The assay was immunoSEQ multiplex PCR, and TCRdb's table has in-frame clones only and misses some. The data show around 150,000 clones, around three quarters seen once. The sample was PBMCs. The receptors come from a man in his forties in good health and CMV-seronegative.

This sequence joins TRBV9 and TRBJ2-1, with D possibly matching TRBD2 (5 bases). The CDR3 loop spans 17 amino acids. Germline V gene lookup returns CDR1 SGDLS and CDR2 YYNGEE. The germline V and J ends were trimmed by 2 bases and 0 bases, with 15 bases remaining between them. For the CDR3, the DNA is TGTGCCAGCAGCGTTTCCCTAGCTCCGAGCTCCTACAATGAGCAGTTCTTC. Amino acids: CASSVSLAPSSYNEQFF.

CDR3 DNA sequence: TGTGCCAGCAGTTTTGGACTGAACTACGAGCAGTACTTC. Protein sequence: CASSFGLNYEQYF. The chain recombines TRBV27 with TRBJ2-7, with a weak D call TRBD2 (5 bases). Germline V gives CDR1 MNHEY, CDR2 SMNVEV (reference sequence). The length of the CDR3 is 13 residues. Deletions cut 3 bases from V and 3 bases from J, with 9 bases between.